These 4 T cell receptor beta chains were all obtained from the same sample, sequenced in a study of graft-versus-host responses after intestinal transplantation (dated by TCRdb to the early 2020s). For these receptors, no antigen is known. According to the study, the label for this sample's time point signals: cells obtained before transplantation from donor or recipient. Libraries were constructed by the immunoSEQ multiplex PCR assay. Imported from immuneACCESS, the table was reduced by TCRdb to in-frame sequences with V and J called. These copies leave out some clones; in studies compared against another copy, an unresolved V gene accounts for under half, and the cause of the remainder is not known. The sample table records tens of thousands of clones; 94% of these occur just once. About 0.2% of the sample is held by the ten biggest clonotypes. The source was unstimulated CD4+ T cells sorted from spleen or lymph node cells, collected before transplant. The receptors originated from a human donor who was the organ donor for an intestinal transplant.

The J gene is TRBJ2-7, the V gene TRBV5-1; a possible D gene is TRBD2 (5 bases). CDR1 and CDR2 (germline): SGHRS, YFSETQ. The V and J ends lost 4 bases and 0 bases respectively, with 17 bases between them. The CDR3 length is 16 residues. Written as DNA, the CDR3 is TGCGCCAGCAGCCGAGGGTCGGACGCTAGCTCCTACGAGCAGTACTTC. Translation gives CASSRGSDASSYEQYF.

DNA of the CDR3: TGTGCCAGCAGCGTAGGGGGTTTCTCCTATAATTCACCCCTCCACTTT. Amino acids: CASSVGGFSYNSPLHF. The genes are TRBV9 and TRBJ1-6, with D unclear. The CDR3 sequence is 16 residues long. Germline lookup yields CDR1 SGDLS and CDR2 YYNGEE. Trimming removed 0 bases from V and 0 bases from J, with 7 bases in between.

The genes are TRBV7-3 and TRBJ2-1; TRBD2 matches at 9 bases. Germline V CDR1 and CDR2: SGHTA, FQGTGA. V was pared by 1 base and J by 5 bases, with 6 bases of the junction left unmatched. The CDR3 has 16 amino acids. CDR3 coding DNA: TGTGCCAGCAGCTTAATGGTGTCTAGCGGGGACAATGAGCAGTTCTTC. Translation: CASSLMVSSGDNEQFF.

The chain links TRBV5-4 to TRBJ2-5, with TRBD2 identical over 9 bases. The CDR3 consists of 14 residues. The germline V gene encodes CDR1 SGHNT and CDR2 YYREEE (reference sequence). Trimming removed 7 bases from V and 4 bases from J; junction bases left unmatched: 8. CDR3 in DNA: TGTGCCAGCTCAAGCGGGGGGCCCGGAGAGACCCAGTACTTC. It is translated as CASSSGGPGETQYF.